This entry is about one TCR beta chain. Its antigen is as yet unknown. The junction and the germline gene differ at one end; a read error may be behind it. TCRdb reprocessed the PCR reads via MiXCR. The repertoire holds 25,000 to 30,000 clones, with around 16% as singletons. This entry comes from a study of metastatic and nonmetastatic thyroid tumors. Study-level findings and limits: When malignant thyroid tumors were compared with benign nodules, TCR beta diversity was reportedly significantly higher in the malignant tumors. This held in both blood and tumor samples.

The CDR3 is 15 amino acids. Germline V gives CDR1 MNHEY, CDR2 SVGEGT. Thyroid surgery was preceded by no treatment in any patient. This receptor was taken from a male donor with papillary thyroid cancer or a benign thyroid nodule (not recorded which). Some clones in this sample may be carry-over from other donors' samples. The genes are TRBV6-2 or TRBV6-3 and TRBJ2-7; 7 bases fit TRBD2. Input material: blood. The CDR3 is CAGSGRADRSYEQYF. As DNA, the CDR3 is TGTGCCGGCAGTGGGAGGGCCGATCGGTCCTACGAGCAGTACTTC.